The clone carrying this T cell receptor beta chain has just one count. Its cognate antigen is unknown. CDR1 and CDR2 (germline): SNHLY, FYNNEI. The CDR3 contains 16 residues. With 0 bases clipped from V and 6 bases from J, the junction kept 6 bases outside the gene matches. This record comes from a study of pediatric ulcerative colitis. Study at large: Six or seven patients showed pancolitis and two showed left-sided colitis. Study observations and caveats: A couple of rectal CDR3 clonotypes occurred in all ulcerative colitis patients. Compared with controls, ulcerative colitis showed greater blood-rectum clone sharing.

The assay was run at survey level. Profiling relied on immunoSEQ multiplex PCR, and the TCRdb table lists in-frame clones only, not all of them. The sample holds tens of thousands of clones, 70% to 85% seen once. This TCR was recovered from a boy between 10 and 17 years old with moderate ulcerative colitis. The specimen was blood. The chain joins TRBV2 to TRBJ2-3, with 10 bases lining up with TRBD2. CDR3 sequence (DNA): TGTGCCAGCAGTGAAGCGAGCGGGGGGGCTAGGGATACGCAGTATTTT. Protein product: CASSEASGGARDTQYF. Drawing the rest from reference TRBV2 and TRBJ2-3, the complete variable domain is EPEVTQTPSHQVTQMGQEVILRCVPISNHLYFYWYRQILGQKVEFLVSFYNNEISEKSEIFDDQFSVERPDGSNFTLKIRSTKLEDSAMYFCASSEASGGARDTQYFGPGTRLTVL.